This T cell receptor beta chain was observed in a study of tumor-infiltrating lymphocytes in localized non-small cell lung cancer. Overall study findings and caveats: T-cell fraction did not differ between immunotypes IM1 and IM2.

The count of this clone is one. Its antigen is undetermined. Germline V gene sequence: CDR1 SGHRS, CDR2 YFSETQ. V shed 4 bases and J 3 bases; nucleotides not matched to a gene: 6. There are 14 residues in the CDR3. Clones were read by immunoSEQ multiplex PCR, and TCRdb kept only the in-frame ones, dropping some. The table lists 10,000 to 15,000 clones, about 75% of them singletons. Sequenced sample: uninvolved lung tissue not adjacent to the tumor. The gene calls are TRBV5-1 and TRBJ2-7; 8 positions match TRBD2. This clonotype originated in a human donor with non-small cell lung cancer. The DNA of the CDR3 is TGCGCCAGCAGCCTCGGGGGGGTAAACTACGAGCAGTACTTC. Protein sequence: CASSLGGVNYEQYF.